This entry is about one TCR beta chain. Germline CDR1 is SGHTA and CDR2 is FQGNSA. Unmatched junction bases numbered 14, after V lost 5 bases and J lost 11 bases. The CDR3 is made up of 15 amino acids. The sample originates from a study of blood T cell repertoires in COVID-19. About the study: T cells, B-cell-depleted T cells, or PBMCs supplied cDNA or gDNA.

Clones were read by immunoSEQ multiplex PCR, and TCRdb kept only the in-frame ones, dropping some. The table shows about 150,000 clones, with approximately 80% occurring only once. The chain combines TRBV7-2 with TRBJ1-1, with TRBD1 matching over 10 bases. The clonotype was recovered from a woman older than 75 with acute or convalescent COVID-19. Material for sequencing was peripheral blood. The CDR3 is CASSEPGQGLMWAFF. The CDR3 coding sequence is TGTGCCAGCAGCGAACCGGGACAGGGGTTAATGTGGGCTTTCTTT.